This entry is about one TCR beta chain. This table comes from immunoSEQ multiplex PCR, and its TCRdb copy is limited to in-frame clones, with some not included. The sample includes 95,000 to 150,000 clones, approximately 91% of them seen just once. The CDR3 spans 14 residues. Per the germline V gene, CDR1 is MDHEN and CDR2 is SYDVKM. The ends were cut back, 5 bases at V and 7 bases at J, with 17 bases in the middle. These data originate in a study of control samples from healthy donors and cancer patients. The sequencing sample was made of blood. This receptor was taken from a woman aged 18 to 35 in good health. The J gene is TRBJ1-2, the V gene TRBV28; possible D gene TRBD1, 5 bases. CDR3 in amino acids: CASSHPGVGLGYTF. The CDR3 DNA is TGTGCCAGCAGTCACCCGGGCGTGGGGCTTGGCTACACCTTC.